This paragraph covers one TCR beta chain sequence. The data were taken from a study of blood T cell repertoires in COVID-19. Study information: Samples representing acute and convalescent COVID-19 were sourced from the United States, Italy and Spain. From T cells, B-cell-depleted T cells, or PBMCs came the material, which was cDNA or gDNA.

Under the authors' procedure: Reference gene primer amplification gave nucleated cell count estimates. The repertoire was sequenced with immunoSEQ multiplex PCR; TCRdb's copy has only in-frame clones and lacks some. V, J and clone size were drawn from that table, and D and trimming were deduced from the DNA. Of a few hundred thousand clones listed, about 90% were seen once; the top ten hold around 1.9%. Followed longitudinally, the Seattle patients had been enrolled during active infection. The CDR3 sequence is 16 residues long. The germline CDR1 and CDR2 sequences are WNHNN and SYGVQD (reference sequence). V lost 2 bases to trimming and J lost 0 bases, with 11 bases between them.

This chain connects TRBV10-1 to TRBJ1-3; D call uncertain. Sequenced material: peripheral blood. This clonotype was sampled from an older woman with COVID-19, enrolled during active disease. Here the CDR3 DNA reads TGCGCCAGCAGTGAGCCTGACTGGTGCTCTGGAAACACCATATATTTT. Encoded protein: CASSEPDWCSGNTIYF.